This T cell receptor (beta chain) was identified in a study of T cell responses to AZD1222 COVID-19 vaccine. Study outcomes and limitations: After two AZD1222 doses, spike-specific TCR breadth and depth rose versus day 0. A mostly white British donor set with more females was recruited, and clonal diversity was possibly underestimated.

As concerns this clone: What it recognizes is unknown.

Measured with immunoSEQ multiplex PCR; TCRdb has only the in-frame clones, and not every one. The sample lists 120,000 to 150,000 clones, about 87% occurring once. Trimming removed 1 base at V and 7 bases at J, with 7 bases between. Germline assignment: CDR1 KGHSH and CDR2 LQKENI. The CDR3 is made up of 12 amino acids. The rearrangement uses TRBV18 and TRBJ1-1; perhaps TRBD1 as D (5 bases). This specimen was peripheral blood, taken on day 0 of AZD1222 vaccination. The TCR comes from an adult in good health. CDR3 region: CASSPRGDEAFF. CDR3 nucleotides: TGTGCCAGCTCACCACGAGGGGATGAAGCTTTCTTT.